A single sample gave rise to the 28 T cell receptor beta chains below, sequenced in a study of vaccination and CD4 T cells after COVID-19. Researchers used the Oncomine TCR Beta short-read assay to sequence DNA from cultured CD4+ T cells. TCRdb re-analysed the PCR reads in MiXCR, keeping a single row per CDR3 protein. The sample holds about 7,000 distinct CDR3 sequences; about 25% are singletons and the top ten take approximately 9.5%. The treatment here: approximately nine-day PBMC culture with coronavirus spike peptide pools or control peptides (ViraFEST assay). These TCRs are of unknown antigen specificity. The material was CD4+ T cells from blood, cultured in vitro, obtained after SARS-CoV-2 vaccination. The receptors derive from a human donor who had recovered from COVID-19.

This chain connects TRBV6-5 to TRBJ2-1, with D perhaps being TRBD1 or TRBD2 (5 bases each). V was trimmed by 4 bases and J by 2 bases, leaving 12 bases between them. The CDR3 spans 15 residues. Per the germline V gene, CDR1 is MNHEY and CDR2 is SVGAGI. CDR3 bases: TGTGCCAGCAGTTCTTGGGACGTCCCCTACAATGAGCAGTTCTTC. Translation: CASSSWDVPYNEQFF.

The chain couples TRBV4-3 to TRBJ2-7; the match to TRBD2 covers 10 bases. The J segment lost 2 bases and the V segment lost 0 bases, leaving 4 bases of the junction unmatched. This CDR3 region has 16 residues. The germline V gene has CDR1 LGHNA and CDR2 YSLEER. The CDR3 spells CASSQETSGIPYEQYF. The CDR3 DNA reads TGCGCCAGCAGCCAAGAAACTAGCGGGATTCCCTACGAGCAGTACTTC.

This clonotype was detected a few times. The DNA for the CDR3 is TGTGCCAGCAGTTTCGCAGGGGGCAATCAGCCCCAGCATTTT. This encodes CASSFAGGNQPQHF. The V call is TRBV28, the J call TRBJ1-5; weak D call: TRBD1 (6 bases). The germline V gene encodes CDR1 MDHEN and CDR2 SYDVKM. CDR3 length equals 14 residues. The germline V and J ends were trimmed by 3 bases and 2 bases, with 8 bases remaining between them.

This rearrangement joins TRBV28 to TRBJ1-5, with D perhaps TRBD1 (5 bases). V was pared by 11 bases and J by 5 bases, with 13 bases between. This CDR3 is 12 amino acids long. Germline assignment: CDR1 MDHEN and CDR2 SYDVKM. The CDR3 sequence is CAHGGGYQPQHF. The DNA for the CDR3 is TGTGCCCACGGCGGGGGATATCAGCCCCAGCATTTT.

The chain carries TRBV20-1 and TRBJ2-1, with D possibly being TRBD1 (6 bases). Germline V gene sequence: CDR1 DFQATT, CDR2 SNEGSKA (reference sequence). Trimming cost V 5 bases and J 3 bases, with 17 bases left between them. The CDR3 totals 15 residues. The CDR3 sequence is CSAAPVDRIYNEQFF. In DNA form, the CDR3 reads TGCAGTGCTGCCCCCGTCGACAGGATCTACAATGAGCAGTTCTTC.

The J gene is TRBJ1-1, the V gene TRBV10-3, with D hard to call. The CDR3 consists of 12 residues. CDR1 and CDR2 from the germline V gene are ENHRY and SYGVKD. The V end lost 6 bases, the J end lost 1 base, and 6 bases lay between the germline ends. The CDR3 nucleotides are TGTGCCATCAGGCTTGAGAACACTGAAGCTTTCTTT. Its translation: CAIRLENTEAFF.

This rearrangement joins TRBV29-1 to TRBJ1-1; D may be TRBD1 (5 bases). Germline CDR1 is SQVTM and CDR2 is ANQGSEA. V was cut by 1 base and J by 1 base, with 10 bases left in between. The CDR3 has 14 residues. Here the CDR3 DNA reads TGCAGCGTTGAAGTCGGGGGGAGGAACACTGAAGCTTTCTTT. It codes for CSVEVGGRNTEAFF.

Sample share makes this clonotype hyperexpanded. The chain has TRBV6-5 and TRBJ1-2, with a weak D call TRBD1 (6 bases). Germline V CDR1 and CDR2: MNHEY, SVGAGI. The CDR3 spans 15 residues. Trimming removed 2 bases at V and 4 bases at J, with 14 bases between. In DNA, the CDR3 is TGTGCCAGCAGTTACCGGCAGGGGAATCCCTATGGCTACACCTTC. It translates to CASSYRQGNPYGYTF.

The chain is built from TRBV6-2 or TRBV6-3 and TRBJ2-3; 8 bases agree with TRBD2. Germline assignment: CDR1 MNHEY and CDR2 SVGEGT. CDR3 size: 17 residues. V was clipped by 2 bases and J by 5 bases; unmatched bases: 12. The CDR3 spells CASSYLLGRGGEDTQYF. CDR3 DNA: TGTGCCAGCAGTTACCTCCTCGGGAGGGGAGGGGAAGATACGCAGTATTTT.

The chain combines TRBV7-8 with TRBJ1-2, with 8 bases fitting TRBD1. Germline CDR1 is SGHVS and CDR2 is FQNEAQ. The length of the CDR3 is 15 residues. V was clipped by 5 bases and J by 4 bases; unmatched bases: 9. CDR3 loop: CASSTRTGKAYGYTF. The CDR3 DNA sequence: TGTGCCAGCAGCACCCGGACAGGGAAGGCCTATGGCTACACCTTC.

The chain joins TRBV7-2 to TRBJ1-2; D might be TRBD1 (6 bases). Trimming took 1 base from V and 7 from J, leaving 19 bases between them. The germline V gene encodes CDR1 SGHTA and CDR2 FQGNSA. The CDR3 contains 16 residues. The CDR3 sequence: CASSLGWSGVYGGYTF. As DNA, the CDR3 is TGTGCCAGCAGCTTAGGCTGGTCAGGGGTTTACGGTGGCTACACCTTC.

The V gene is TRBV6-5, the J gene TRBJ2-3; D perhaps matches TRBD1 (6 bases). V lost 1 base and J 2 bases, leaving 7 bases between the germline ends. Germline CDR1 and CDR2: MNHEY and SVGAGI. There are 14 residues in the CDR3. The CDR3 reads CASSYWTATDTQYF. The CDR3 DNA reads TGTGCCAGCAGTTACTGGACAGCCACAGATACGCAGTATTTT.

Comments on this clonotype: One end of the junction fails to match germline, which may point to a read error. The gene calls are TRBV23-1 and TRBJ2-7; TRBD1 agrees at 8 bases. TRBV23-1 is an ORF, with its function uncertain. This CDR3 is built from 17 residues. The CDR3 DNA reads TGCGCCAGCAGTCCCCCCAATCCCGGGACAGCAGGGGGCGCTGGCCCTTTC. This translates into CASSPPNPGTAGGAGPF.

V is TRBV6-1 and J is TRBJ1-1, with no clear D. CDR1 and CDR2 from the germline V gene are MNHNS and SASEGT. V lost 7 bases, J lost 10 bases, and 19 bases lay in between. This CDR3 contains 13 residues. The CDR3 reads CASISQSGGGAFF. Written as DNA, the CDR3 is TGTGCCAGCATATCACAGAGTGGTGGTGGAGCTTTCTTT.

Here the CDR3 DNA reads TGCGCCAGCAGTGTCGAGAACAGGGGTTCGGGTACGCAGTATTTT. Translated: CASSVENRGSGTQYF. This sequence joins TRBV10-1 and TRBJ2-3; 7 bases are a match to TRBD1. The CDR3 is 15 amino acids. Germline V gene lookup returns CDR1 WNHNN and CDR2 SYGVQD (reference sequence). V lost 4 bases and J lost 8; bases outside the gene matches: 12.

The V gene is TRBV4-2, the J gene TRBJ2-1, with TRBD1 matching over 9 bases. The germline V gene has CDR1 LGHNA and CDR2 YNFKEQ. Losses at the gene ends were 1 base for V and 5 bases for J; bases not matched to a gene: 3. This CDR3 comprises 15 residues. Written as DNA, the CDR3 is TGTGCCAGCAGCCAAGTTGGGACAGGGCACAATGAGCAGTTCTTC. It specifies CASSQVGTGHNEQFF.

The gene calls are TRBV20-1 and TRBJ2-6; D gene unclear. V was trimmed by 1 base and J by 1 base, leaving 5 bases between them. This CDR3 contains 14 residues. The germline V gene encodes CDR1 DFQATT and CDR2 SNEGSKA (reference sequence). CDR3 region: CSARVGSGANVLTF. Written as DNA, the CDR3 is TGCAGTGCTAGAGTAGGGTCTGGGGCCAACGTCCTGACTTTC.

By share, this clonotype ranks as medium-sized. This chain links TRBV21-1 with TRBJ2-5; no check of the table's D call, TRBD1, against the DNA was made. TRBV21-1 is deemed a pseudogene. This CDR3 is built from 16 residues. The CDR3 coding sequence is TGTGCCACCCGAGTTTCGGACAGGGGGTTAGGAGGGACCCAGTACTTC. Residues: CATRVSDRGLGGTQYF.

This clonotype was counted a few times. The chain has TRBV7-3 and TRBJ1-2; D perhaps matches TRBD1 (5 bases). The germline V gene has CDR1 SGHTA and CDR2 FQGTGA. This CDR3 has 13 amino acids. V lost 4 bases and J 5 bases, leaving 11 bases between the germline ends. DNA for the CDR3: TGTGCCAGCAGCTACACCGGGACTTATGGCTACACCTTC. This codes for CASSYTGTYGYTF.

The chain has TRBV28 and TRBJ2-7; D gene unclear. Germline assignment: CDR1 MDHEN and CDR2 SYDVKM. Trimming left V 6 bases short and J 5 bases short, with 20 bases between. The length of the CDR3 is 15 residues. The CDR3 DNA sequence: TGTGCCAGCAGCTTCCATCGGCTAGTTTTCGACGAGCAGTACTTC. It is translated as CASSFHRLVFDEQYF.

This chain connects TRBV20-1 to TRBJ1-2; a weak D match, TRBD1 (6 bases). V was shortened by 0 bases and J by 7 bases, with 15 bases between the two germline ends. Germline assignment: CDR1 DFQATT and CDR2 SNEGSKA (reference sequence). The CDR3 sequence is 14 residues long. CDR3 bases: TGCAGTGCTAGAGATTTCGGGGGGCTTTCTGGCTACACCTTC. Its protein product is CSARDFGGLSGYTF.

As regards this clonotype: A clone one base away is much larger, so this may be a read error. The gene calls are TRBV21-1 and TRBJ2-7; the table's D gene call, TRBD1, was not cross checked with the DNA. TRBV21-1 is recorded as a pseudogene. This CDR3 is 16 amino acids long. DNA for the CDR3: TGTGCCAGCAGCACCCTGCGTGCGGGGGCGGGCTACGAGCAGTACTTC. Encoded protein: CASSTLRAGAGYEQYF.

This CDR3 reads CASSLRRGAPRSYEQYF. CDR3 bases: TGTGCCAGCAGTTTGAGGCGGGGGGCCCCTAGGTCCTACGAGCAGTACTTC. V gene TRBV28 combines with J gene TRBJ2-7, with TRBD2 matching 8 bases. J gave up 1 base and V 3 bases, and 11 bases lay outside the gene matches. The CDR3 totals 17 residues. Germline V gene sequence: CDR1 MDHEN, CDR2 SYDVKM. The full variable domain, with the rest looked up from reference TRBV28 and TRBJ2-7, is DVKVTQSSRYLVKRTGEKVFLECVQDMDHENMFWYRQDPGLGLRLIYFSYDVKMKEKGDIPEGYSVSREKKERFSLILESASTNQTSMYLCASSLRRGAPRSYEQYFGPGTRLTVT.

The chain uses TRBV18 and TRBJ2-5, with TRBD2 as a possible D gene (7 bases). The CDR3 loop spans 14 amino acids. CDR1 and CDR2 from the germline V gene are KGHSH and LQKENI. The ends were cut back, 2 bases at V and 1 base at J, with 8 bases in the middle. Here the CDR3 DNA reads TGTGCCAGCTCACCAAGGGGGGGCCAAGAGACCCAGTACTTC. It is translated as CASSPRGGQETQYF.

Sample share makes this clonotype large. Here the CDR3 DNA reads TGTGCCAGCAGCCCAAGCCGCAGGGTCGGTGGCTACACCTTC. Encoded protein: CASSPSRRVGGYTF. The rearrangement joins TRBV7-2 to TRBJ1-2, with D perhaps matching TRBD1 (5 bases). Germline CDR1 is SGHTA and CDR2 is FQGNSA. V shed 5 bases and J shed 7 bases, with 17 bases lying between them. The CDR3 is made up of 14 amino acids.

In its sample, this clonotype was seen a few times. The chain links TRBV4-2 to TRBJ2-1; D remains ambiguous. This CDR3 is built from 12 residues. From germline, CDR1 is LGHNA and CDR2 YNFKEQ. V was clipped by 4 bases and J by 8 bases, with 9 bases between them. The CDR3 region is CASSRNDHEQFF. The CDR3 DNA sequence: TGTGCCAGCAGCCGCAATGACCATGAGCAGTTCTTC.

This clonotype was recorded a few times. This rearrangement joins TRBV20-1 to TRBJ2-2, with 7 bases that match TRBD1. The germline V gene encodes CDR1 DFQATT and CDR2 SNEGSKA (reference sequence). With V trimmed by 1 base and J by 0 bases, 5 bases remained unmatched. The CDR3 has 16 residues. Here the CDR3 reads CSARGPGQSNTGELFF. The DNA for the CDR3 is TGCAGTGCTAGAGGGCCGGGACAGTCGAACACCGGGGAGCTGTTTTTT.

J is TRBJ2-7 and V is TRBV4-1, with D perhaps assigned TRBD1 or TRBD2 (5 bases each). The CDR3 is 13 residues long. V was clipped by 2 bases and J by 4 bases, with 9 bases between them. Germline V gene data show CDR1 as MGHRA and CDR2 as YSYEKL. CDR3 sequence reads: CASSQQEGYEQYF. CDR3 in DNA: TGCGCCAGCAGCCAACAAGAGGGGTACGAGCAGTACTTC.